The rows below give T cell receptor beta chains drawn from one sample of a study of T-cell reconstitution after alpha-beta-depleted transplantation in children. TCRdb processed the PCR reads anew with MiXCR; each CDR3 protein has one entry. The sample carries roughly 100,000 distinct CDR3 sequences, 6% recorded once. The material sequenced was PBMCs, mostly from graft donor cells, taken 60 days after TCRalphabeta/CD19-depleted stem cell transplant. These receptors were taken from a female patient aged 2-15 years who had a stem cell transplant for Fanconi anemia, so the T cells may come from the graft donor. Both conserved end residues are part of each CDR3. The D gene is left open where the match is weak. A row's size may be missing; if present it is once, few, many or a size class.

V	D	size	J	CDR3	DNA
TRBV12-3/TRBV12-4	NA	many	TRBJ1-2	CASSFRRGYGYTF	TGTGCCAGCAGTTTCCGCAGGGGCTATGGCTACACCTTC
TRBV19	NA	NA	TRBJ1-5	CASSRFGARESNQPQHF	TGTGCCAGTAGTAGATTTGGGGCCAGGGAAAGCAATCAGCCCCAGCATTTT
TRBV20-1	TRBD1	NA	TRBJ1-1	CSAYRGTEAFF	TGCAGTGCTTACAGGGGCACTGAAGCTTTCTTT
TRBV2	TRBD2	NA	TRBJ2-3	CAFCIPRLAGGGTDTQYF	TGTGCCTTCTGTATCCCGAGACTAGCGGGAGGGGGCACAGATACGCAGTATTTT
TRBV27	TRBD2	NA	TRBJ2-1	CASSLGRGVTSYNEQFF	TGTGCCAGCAGTTTAGGGCGGGGGGTCACCTCCTACAATGAGCAGTTCTTC
TRBV5-1	NA	many	TRBJ2-5	CASSSGSQETQYF	TGCGCCAGCAGCTCGGGCAGCCAAGAGACCCAGTACTTC
TRBV12-3/TRBV12-4	NA	many	TRBJ1-2	CASSPTAGGYTF	TGTGCCAGCAGTCCCACTGCTGGGGGCTACACCTTC
TRBV10-3	TRBD2	many	TRBJ2-7	CAISGASGGSYEQYF	TGTGCCATCAGTGGGGCTAGCGGGGGCTCCTACGAGCAGTACTTC
TRBV7-9	NA	many	TRBJ2-7	CASSLVRSSHEQYF	TGTGCCAGCAGCTTAGTCAGGTCCTCCCACGAGCAGTACTTC
TRBV25-1	NA	many	TRBJ1-2	CASSERWGGYGYTF	TGTGCCAGCAGTGAACGATGGGGAGGCTATGGCTACACCTTC
TRBV15	NA	few	TRBJ2-2	CATSWRTGELFF	TGTGCCACCAGCTGGCGCACCGGGGAGCTGTTTTTT
TRBV29-1	NA	NA	TRBJ2-5	CSVVGETQYF	TGCAGCGTTGTTGGAGAGACCCAGTACTTC
TRBV7-9	NA	NA	TRBJ1-1	CASSLSSEEDEAFF	TGTGCCAGCAGCTTATCGTCAGAAGAGGATGAAGCTTTCTTT
TRBV20-1	TRBD2	many	TRBJ2-1	CSARSNRTSGNEQFF	TGCAGTGCTAGATCCAACCGGACTAGCGGCAATGAGCAGTTCTTC
TRBV7-9	NA	NA	TRBJ2-3	CASSFGQQSTDTQYF	TGTGCCAGCAGCTTCGGACAGCAGAGCACAGATACGCAGTATTTT
TRBV27	TRBD1	many	TRBJ2-7	CASTFTGGGHEQYF	TGTGCCAGCACCTTTACAGGGGGTGGACACGAGCAGTACTTC
TRBV28	NA	few	TRBJ1-2	CASSSPGATLNYGYTF	TGTGCCAGCAGTAGCCCAGGGGCCACCCTTAACTATGGCTACACCTTC
TRBV2	NA	few	TRBJ2-5	CASSDSSSPGTQYF	TGTGCCAGCAGTGATAGTTCTAGCCCCGGGACCCAGTACTTC
TRBV5-1	NA	NA	TRBJ2-7	CASSLVQDPAYEQYF	TGCGCCAGCAGCTTGGTGCAGGATCCAGCTTACGAGCAGTACTTC
TRBV3-1	TRBD2	many	TRBJ2-1	CASSRGTSGGPGGNEQFF	TGTGCCAGCAGCCGAGGGACTAGCGGGGGCCCGGGAGGCAATGAGCAGTTCTTC
TRBV20-1	NA	few	TRBJ1-1	CSASSVNTEAFF	TGCAGTGCTAGTTCAGTGAACACTGAAGCTTTCTTT
TRBV20-1	TRBD1	few	TRBJ2-7	CSARDEGTGLLGSSYEQYF	TGCAGTGCTAGAGATGAGGGGACAGGGCTTTTGGGGAGCTCCTACGAGCAGTACTTC
TRBV5-1	NA	NA	TRBJ2-3	CASSLGGARGGTDTQYF	TGCGCCAGCAGCTTGGGTGGCGCAAGGGGGGGCACAGATACGCAGTATTTT
TRBV20-1	TRBD1	NA	TRBJ1-5	CSAGTGGDLDDQPQHF	TGCAGTGCCGGGACAGGGGGAGACTTAGACGATCAGCCCCAGCATTTT
TRBV10-3	NA	many	TRBJ2-5	CAISELGEETQYF	TGTGCCATCAGTGAGTTGGGGGAAGAGACCCAGTACTTC